This T cell receptor (beta chain) was sequenced during a study of cytomegalovirus exposure and HLA in healthy donors. In the case of this clone: Its antigen is as yet unknown.

Overall study results and limits: Analysis was performed later, and it showed HLA-associated TCR beta chains to be more clonally expanded than equally common others.

Primers for the PCR totalled 60 Vbeta and 13 Jbeta. Generated by immunoSEQ multiplex PCR, the TCRdb table keeps only in-frame clones and is missing some. The sample yields about 280,000 clones, 70% to 90% seen once. Per germline, CDR1 SGHRS and CDR2 YFSETQ. The length of the CDR3 is 14 residues. Source material: PBMCs. The origin of this receptor is a woman between 18 and 29 years old in good health and CMV-seronegative. The chain carries TRBV5-1 and TRBJ2-5; tentative D call: TRBD1 (6 bases). The J call may be faulty, since TRBJ2-7 better matches the DNA end. The CDR3: CASSLEQGRYEQYF. CDR3 DNA: TGCGCCAGCAGCTTGGAACAGGGCCGATACGAGCAGTACTTC.